Listed below are T cell receptor beta chains from one sample, sequenced in a study of T cells in Graves' hyperthyroidism and ophthalmopathy. TCRdb re-called the multiplex PCR reads with MiXCR, one entry per CDR3 protein. The sample holds about 530,000 distinct CDR3 sequences; under 20% are singletons and the top ten take approximately 15%. The specimen sequenced was blood. These receptors all stem from a woman under 30 with Graves' ophthalmopathy. CDR3s include the opening cysteine and the closing phenylalanine or tryptophan. Fields, in order: J gene, V gene, D gene, clone size, CDR3 protein, CDR3 DNA. The D gene is left open where the match is weak. Size is omitted from some rows. Given values are once, few, many or a class for expanded clones.

TRBJ2-1 TRBV29-1 TRBD2 NA CSGVGLAGEGFSSYNEQFF TGCAGCGGGGTAGGACTAGCGGGAGAGGGTTTCAGCTCCTACAATGAGCAGTTCTTC
TRBJ1-4 TRBV5-1 NA many CASSRETNEKLFF TGCGCCAGCAGTCGGGAAACTAATGAAAAACTGTTTTTT
TRBJ2-2 TRBV11-3 TRBD1 NA CASSFTGETAGELFF TGTGCCAGCAGCTTTACAGGGGAGACCGCCGGGGAGCTGTTTTTT
TRBJ2-5 TRBV13 TRBD1 many CASSLAGQELKTQYF TGTGCCAGCAGCTTAGCAGGACAGGAACTGAAGACCCAGTACTTC
TRBJ2-7 TRBV6-2/TRBV6-3 NA many CASSDQADYEQYF TGTGCCAGCAGTGATCAGGCGGACTACGAGCAGTACTTC
TRBJ2-1 TRBV7-3 TRBD2 many CASSLGASGGFYNEQFF TGTGCCAGCAGCCTTGGCGCTAGCGGGGGTTTCTACAATGAGCAGTTCTTC
TRBJ2-1 TRBV7-2 TRBD1 many CASSLTGGRNEQFF TGTGCCAGCAGCTTAACAGGGGGCCGTAATGAGCAGTTCTTC
TRBJ2-1 TRBV13 NA NA CASSARLVYNEQFF TGTGCCAGCAGCGCCAGACTAGTCTACAATGAGCAGTTCTTC
TRBJ2-3 TRBV29-1 NA NA CSVRTVVTDTQYF TGCAGCGTTAGGACAGTCGTTACAGATACGCAGTATTTT
TRBJ2-3 TRBV30 TRBD1 many CALGQGATDTQYF TGTGCCCTCGGACAGGGGGCAACAGATACGCAGTATTTT
TRBJ2-2 TRBV7-2 NA NA CASSLAPQTTGELFF TGTGCCAGCAGCTTGGCCCCTCAGACTACCGGGGAGCTGTTTTTT
TRBJ2-5 TRBV7-3 TRBD2 many CASSPLGGGQETQYF TGTGCCAGCAGCCCCCTGGGGGGGGGGCAAGAGACCCAGTACTTC
TRBJ2-6 TRBV5-5 NA once CASSLSSGADVLTF TGTGCCAGCAGCTTATCCTCTGGGGCCGACGTCCTGACTTTC
TRBJ1-2 TRBV5-5 TRBD1 few CASSLYLITTGVGYGYTF TGTGCCAGCAGCTTGTACCTCATTACAACAGGGGTCGGCTATGGCTACACCTTC
TRBJ2-7 TRBV28 NA many CASSLPPATSQYF TGTGCCAGCAGCCTACCTCCGGCCACGTCGCAGTACTTC
TRBJ2-7 TRBV2 TRBD2 many CASSERGLAIYEQYF TGTGCCAGCAGTGAAAGGGGACTAGCGATCTACGAGCAGTACTTC
TRBJ2-1 TRBV6-1 TRBD1 few CASSGRTGNEQFF TGTGCCAGCAGTGGCCGGACAGGGAATGAGCAGTTCTTC
TRBJ2-4 TRBV27 NA few CASTEGRPGKNIQYF TGTGCCAGCACCGAGGGCCGCCCAGGCAAAAACATTCAGTACTTC